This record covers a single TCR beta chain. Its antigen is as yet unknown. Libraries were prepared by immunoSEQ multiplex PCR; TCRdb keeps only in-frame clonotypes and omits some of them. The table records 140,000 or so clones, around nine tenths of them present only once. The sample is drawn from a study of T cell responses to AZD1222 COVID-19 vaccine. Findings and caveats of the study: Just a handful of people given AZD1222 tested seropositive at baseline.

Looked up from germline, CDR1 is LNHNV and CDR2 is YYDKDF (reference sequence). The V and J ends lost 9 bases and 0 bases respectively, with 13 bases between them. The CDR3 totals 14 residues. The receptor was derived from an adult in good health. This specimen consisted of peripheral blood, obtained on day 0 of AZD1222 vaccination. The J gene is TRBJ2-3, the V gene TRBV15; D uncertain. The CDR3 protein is CATKEGISTDTQYF. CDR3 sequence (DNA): TGTGCCACTAAAGAAGGGATCAGCACAGATACGCAGTATTTT.